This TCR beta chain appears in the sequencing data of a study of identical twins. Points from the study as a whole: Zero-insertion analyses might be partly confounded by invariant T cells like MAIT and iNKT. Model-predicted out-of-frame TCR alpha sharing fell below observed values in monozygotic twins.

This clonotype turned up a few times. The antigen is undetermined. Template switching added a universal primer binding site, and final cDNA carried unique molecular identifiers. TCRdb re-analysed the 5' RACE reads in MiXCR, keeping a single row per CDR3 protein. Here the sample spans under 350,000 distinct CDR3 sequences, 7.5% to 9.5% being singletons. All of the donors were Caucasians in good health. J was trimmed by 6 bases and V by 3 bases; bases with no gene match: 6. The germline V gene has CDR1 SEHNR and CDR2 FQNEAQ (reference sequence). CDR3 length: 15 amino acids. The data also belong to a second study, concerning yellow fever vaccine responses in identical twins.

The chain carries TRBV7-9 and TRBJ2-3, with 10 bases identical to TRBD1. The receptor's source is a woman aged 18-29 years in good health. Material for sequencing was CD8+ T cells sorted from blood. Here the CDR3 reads CASSFLDRGADTQYF. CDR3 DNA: TGTGCCAGCAGCTTTTTGGACAGGGGGGCCGATACGCAGTATTTT.